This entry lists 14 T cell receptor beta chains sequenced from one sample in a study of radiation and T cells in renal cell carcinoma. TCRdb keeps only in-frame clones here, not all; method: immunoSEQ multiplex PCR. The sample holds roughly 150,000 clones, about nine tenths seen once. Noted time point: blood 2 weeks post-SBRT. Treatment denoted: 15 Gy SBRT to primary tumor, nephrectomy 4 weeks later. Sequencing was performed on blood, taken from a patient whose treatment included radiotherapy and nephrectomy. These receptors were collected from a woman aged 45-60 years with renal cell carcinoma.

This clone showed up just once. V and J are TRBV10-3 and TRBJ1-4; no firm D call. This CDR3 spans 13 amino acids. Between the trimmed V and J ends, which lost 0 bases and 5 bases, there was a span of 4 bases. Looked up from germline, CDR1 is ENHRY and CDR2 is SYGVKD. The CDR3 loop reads CAISESANEKLFF. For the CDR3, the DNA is TGTGCCATCAGTGAGTCGGCAAATGAAAAACTGTTTTTT.

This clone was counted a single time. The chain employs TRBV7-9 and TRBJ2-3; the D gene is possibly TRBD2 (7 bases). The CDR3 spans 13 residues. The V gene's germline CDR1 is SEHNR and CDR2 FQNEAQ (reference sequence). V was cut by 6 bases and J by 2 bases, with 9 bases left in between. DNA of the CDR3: TGTGCCAGCAGGGGGGGGCCCACAGATACGCAGTATTTT. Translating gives CASRGGPTDTQYF. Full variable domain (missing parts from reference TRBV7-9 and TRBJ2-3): DTGVSQNPRHKITKRGQNVTFRCDPISEHNRLYWYRQTLGQGPEFLTYFQNEAQLEKSRLLSDRFSAERPKGSFSTLEIQRTEQGDSAMYLCASRGGPTDTQYFGPGTRLTVL.

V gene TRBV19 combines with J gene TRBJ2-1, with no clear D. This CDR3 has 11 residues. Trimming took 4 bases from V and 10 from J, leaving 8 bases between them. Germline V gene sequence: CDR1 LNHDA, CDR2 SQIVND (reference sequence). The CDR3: CASSTRQEQFF. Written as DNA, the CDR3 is TGTGCCAGTAGTACCAGACAAGAGCAGTTCTTC.

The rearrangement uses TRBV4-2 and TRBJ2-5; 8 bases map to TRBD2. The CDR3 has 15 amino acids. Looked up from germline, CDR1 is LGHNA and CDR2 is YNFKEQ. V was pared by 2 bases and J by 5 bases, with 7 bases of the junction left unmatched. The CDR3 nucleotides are TGTGCCAGCAGCCAACCTCGGGAGGGAATCGAGACCCAGTACTTC. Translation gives CASSQPREGIETQYF.

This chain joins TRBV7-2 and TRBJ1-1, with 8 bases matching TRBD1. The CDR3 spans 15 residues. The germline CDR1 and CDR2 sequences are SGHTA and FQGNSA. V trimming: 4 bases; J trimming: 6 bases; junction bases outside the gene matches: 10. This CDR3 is CASSSRQGRRAEAFF. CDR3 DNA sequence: TGTGCCAGCAGCTCGCGACAGGGGCGGAGGGCTGAAGCTTTCTTT.

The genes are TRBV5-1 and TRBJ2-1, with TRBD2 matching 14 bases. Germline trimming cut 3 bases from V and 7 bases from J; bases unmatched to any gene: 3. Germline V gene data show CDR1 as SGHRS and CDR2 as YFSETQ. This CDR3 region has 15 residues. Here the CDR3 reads CASSWGTSGGNEQFF. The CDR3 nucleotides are TGCGCCAGCAGCTGGGGGACTAGCGGGGGAAATGAGCAGTTCTTC.

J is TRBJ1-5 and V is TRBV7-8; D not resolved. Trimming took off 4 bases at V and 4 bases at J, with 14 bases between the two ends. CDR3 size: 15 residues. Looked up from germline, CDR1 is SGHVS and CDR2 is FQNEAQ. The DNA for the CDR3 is TGTGCCAGCAGCTCCCGCCTCCGGGAAAATCAGCCCCAGCATTTT. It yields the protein CASSSRLRENQPQHF.

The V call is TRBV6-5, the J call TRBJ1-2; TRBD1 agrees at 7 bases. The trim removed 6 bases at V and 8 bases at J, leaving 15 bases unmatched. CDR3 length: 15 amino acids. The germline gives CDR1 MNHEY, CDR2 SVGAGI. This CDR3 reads CASRPQDRVTGGYTF. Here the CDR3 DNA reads TGTGCCAGCAGGCCTCAAGACAGGGTGACGGGCGGCTACACCTTC.

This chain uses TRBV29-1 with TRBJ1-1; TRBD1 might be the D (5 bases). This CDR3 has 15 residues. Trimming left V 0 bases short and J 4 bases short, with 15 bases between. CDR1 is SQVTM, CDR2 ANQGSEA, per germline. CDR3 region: CSVEEGGRVATEAFF. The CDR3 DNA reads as TGCAGCGTTGAAGAGGGAGGCAGGGTGGCCACTGAAGCTTTCTTT.

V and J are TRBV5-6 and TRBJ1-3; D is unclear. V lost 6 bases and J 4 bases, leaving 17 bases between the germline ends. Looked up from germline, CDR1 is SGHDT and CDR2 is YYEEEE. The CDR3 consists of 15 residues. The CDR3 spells CASTTINLPGNTIYF. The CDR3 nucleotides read TGTGCCAGCACCACTATAAACCTCCCGGGAAACACCATATATTTT. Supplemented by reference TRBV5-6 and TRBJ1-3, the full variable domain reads DAGVTQSPTHLIKTRGQQVTLRCSPKSGHDTVSWYQQALGQGPQFIFQYYEEEERQRGNFPDRFSGHQFPNYSSELNVNALLLGDSALYLCASTTINLPGNTIYFGEGSWLTVV.

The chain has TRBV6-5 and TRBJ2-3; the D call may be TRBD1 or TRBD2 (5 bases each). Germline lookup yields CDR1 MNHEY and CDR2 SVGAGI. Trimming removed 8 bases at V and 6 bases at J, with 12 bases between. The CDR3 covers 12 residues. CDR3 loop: CASQGPADTQYF. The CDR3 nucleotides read TGTGCCAGCCAGGGACCAGCGGATACGCAGTATTTT.

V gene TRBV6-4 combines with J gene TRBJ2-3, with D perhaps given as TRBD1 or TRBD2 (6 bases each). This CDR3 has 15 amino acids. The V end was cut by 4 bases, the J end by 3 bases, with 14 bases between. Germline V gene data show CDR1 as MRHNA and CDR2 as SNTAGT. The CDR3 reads CASSVEEGETDTQYF. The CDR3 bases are TGTGCCAGCAGTGTGGAGGAGGGGGAGACAGATACGCAGTATTTT.

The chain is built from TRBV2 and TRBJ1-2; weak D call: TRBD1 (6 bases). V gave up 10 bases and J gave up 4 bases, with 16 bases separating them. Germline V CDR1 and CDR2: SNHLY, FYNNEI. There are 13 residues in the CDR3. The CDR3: CATQGGRGYGYTF. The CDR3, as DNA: TGTGCCACCCAAGGCGGCAGGGGCTATGGCTACACCTTC.

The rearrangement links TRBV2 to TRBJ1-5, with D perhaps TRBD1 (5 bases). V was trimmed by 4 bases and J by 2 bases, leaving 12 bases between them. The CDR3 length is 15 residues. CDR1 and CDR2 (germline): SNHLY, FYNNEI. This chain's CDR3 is CASSVRDGGNQPQHF. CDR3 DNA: TGTGCCAGCAGTGTCCGGGACGGAGGCAATCAGCCCCAGCATTTT.